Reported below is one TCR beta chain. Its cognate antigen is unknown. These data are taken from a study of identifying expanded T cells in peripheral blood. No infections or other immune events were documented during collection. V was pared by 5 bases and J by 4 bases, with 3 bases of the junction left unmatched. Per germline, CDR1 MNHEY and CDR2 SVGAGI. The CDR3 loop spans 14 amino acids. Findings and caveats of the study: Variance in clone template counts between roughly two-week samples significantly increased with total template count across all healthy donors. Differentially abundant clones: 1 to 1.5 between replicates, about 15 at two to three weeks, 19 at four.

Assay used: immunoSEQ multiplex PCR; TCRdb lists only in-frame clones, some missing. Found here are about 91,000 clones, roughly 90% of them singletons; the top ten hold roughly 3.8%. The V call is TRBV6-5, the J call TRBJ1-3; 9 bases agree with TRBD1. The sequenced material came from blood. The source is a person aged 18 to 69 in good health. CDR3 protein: CASSTGGSGNTIYF. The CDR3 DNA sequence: TGTGCCAGCAGTACAGGGGGCTCGGGAAACACCATATATTTT.